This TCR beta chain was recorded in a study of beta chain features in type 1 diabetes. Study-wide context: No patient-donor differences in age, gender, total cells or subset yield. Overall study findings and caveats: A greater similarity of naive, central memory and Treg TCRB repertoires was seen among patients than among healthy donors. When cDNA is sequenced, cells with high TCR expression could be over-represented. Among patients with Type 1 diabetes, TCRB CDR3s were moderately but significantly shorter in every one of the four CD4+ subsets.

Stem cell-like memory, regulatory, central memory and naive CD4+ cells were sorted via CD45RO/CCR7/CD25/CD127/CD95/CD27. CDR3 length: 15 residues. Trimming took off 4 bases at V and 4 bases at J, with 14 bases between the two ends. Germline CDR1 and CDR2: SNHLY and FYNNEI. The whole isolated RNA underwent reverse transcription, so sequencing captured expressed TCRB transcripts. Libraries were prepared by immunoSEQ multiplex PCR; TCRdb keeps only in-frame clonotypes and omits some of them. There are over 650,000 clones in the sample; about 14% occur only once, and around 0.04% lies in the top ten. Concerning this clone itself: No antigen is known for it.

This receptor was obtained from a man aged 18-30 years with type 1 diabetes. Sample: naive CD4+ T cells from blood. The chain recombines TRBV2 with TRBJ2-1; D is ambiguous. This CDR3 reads CASSGYTAAYNEQFF. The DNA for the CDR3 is TGTGCCAGCAGTGGCTATACCGCGGCATACAATGAGCAGTTCTTC.